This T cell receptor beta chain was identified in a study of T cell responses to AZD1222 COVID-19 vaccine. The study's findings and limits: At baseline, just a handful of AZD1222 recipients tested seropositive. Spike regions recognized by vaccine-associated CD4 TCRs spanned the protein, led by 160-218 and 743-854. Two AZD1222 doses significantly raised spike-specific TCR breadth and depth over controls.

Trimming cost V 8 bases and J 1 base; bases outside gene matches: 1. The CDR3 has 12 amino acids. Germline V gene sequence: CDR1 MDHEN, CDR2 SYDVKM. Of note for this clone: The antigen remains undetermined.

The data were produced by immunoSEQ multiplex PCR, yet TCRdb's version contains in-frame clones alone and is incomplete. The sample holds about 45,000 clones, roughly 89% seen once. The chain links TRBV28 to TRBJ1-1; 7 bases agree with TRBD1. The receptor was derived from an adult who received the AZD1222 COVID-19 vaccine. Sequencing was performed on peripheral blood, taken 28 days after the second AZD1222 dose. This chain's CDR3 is CASRQGNTEAFF. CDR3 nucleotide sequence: TGTGCCAGCCGACAGGGGAACACTGAAGCTTTCTTT.